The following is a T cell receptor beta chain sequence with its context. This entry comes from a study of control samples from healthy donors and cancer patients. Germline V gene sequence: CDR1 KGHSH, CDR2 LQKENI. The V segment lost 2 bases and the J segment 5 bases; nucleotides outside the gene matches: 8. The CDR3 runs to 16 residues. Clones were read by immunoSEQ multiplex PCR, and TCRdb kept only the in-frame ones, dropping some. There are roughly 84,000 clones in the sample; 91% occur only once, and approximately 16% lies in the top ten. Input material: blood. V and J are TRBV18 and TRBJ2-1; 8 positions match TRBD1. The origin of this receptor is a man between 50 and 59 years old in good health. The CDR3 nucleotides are TGTGCCAGCTCACCAGCCCTCCGGGACAGGAACAATGAGCAGTTCTTC. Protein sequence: CASSPALRDRNNEQFF. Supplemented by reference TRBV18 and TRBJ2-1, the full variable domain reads NAGVMQNPRHLVRRRGQEARLRCSPMKGHSHVYWYRQLPEEGLKFMVYLQKENIIDESGMPKERFSAEFPKEGPSILRIQQVVRGDSAAYFCASSPALRDRNNEQFFGPGTRLTVL.